The 24 T cell receptor beta chains reported below all come from one sample, sequenced in a study of blood T cell repertoires in COVID-19. This table comes from immunoSEQ multiplex PCR, and its TCRdb copy is limited to in-frame clones, with some not included. The sample has about 69,000 clones, almost 80% seen once. The sequencing sample was made of peripheral blood. The receptors shown here come from a man in his sixties with acute or convalescent COVID-19.

V is TRBV2 and J is TRBJ1-1, with D unclear. Looked up from germline, CDR1 is SNHLY and CDR2 is FYNNEI. The CDR3 loop spans 14 amino acids. V was pared by 7 bases and J by 5 bases, with 17 bases between. CDR3 coding DNA: TGTGCCAGCACCCTGGGGAGAGGGCAAACTGAAGCTTTCTTT. It yields the protein CASTLGRGQTEAFF.

The chain joins TRBV12-5 to TRBJ2-2, with TRBD1 matching over 7 bases. Germline CDR1 is LGHNT and CDR2 is FRNRAP. Trimming cost V 7 bases and J 4 bases; bases outside gene matches: 6. The CDR3 totals 14 residues. As DNA, the CDR3 is TGTGCTAGTGCCCAACAGGGGAGCACCGGGGAGCTGTTTTTT. Its translation is CASAQQGSTGELFF.

This clone came up once. This chain connects TRBV19 to TRBJ2-7; D gene uncertain. Between the trimmed V and J ends, which lost 6 bases and 2 bases, there was a span of 11 bases. The germline V gene has CDR1 LNHDA and CDR2 SQIVND (reference sequence). The CDR3 covers 13 residues. DNA for the CDR3: TGTGCCAGTAGGGGTTCAGGTCCCTACGAGCAGTACTTC. Protein: CASRGSGPYEQYF. The full variable domain, with the rest looked up from reference TRBV19 and TRBJ2-7, is DGGITQSPKYLFRKEGQNVTLSCEQNLNHDAMYWYRQDPGQGLRLIYYSQIVNDFQKGDIAEGYSVSREKKESFPLTVTSAQKNPTAFYLCASRGSGPYEQYFGPGTRLTVT.

The rearrangement joins TRBV5-8 to TRBJ2-4; TRBD1 might be the D (6 bases). Trimming pared 3 bases from V and 2 bases from J, leaving 12 bases between. CDR1 and CDR2 from the germline V gene are SGHTS and YDEGEE. The CDR3 covers 15 residues. The CDR3 sequence is CASSSQGLSKNIQYF. The CDR3 DNA follows: TGTGCCAGCAGCTCACAGGGTCTTTCCAAAAACATTCAGTACTTC.

The chain employs TRBV6-1 and TRBJ2-1, with D unresolved. The CDR3 length is 16 residues. Trimming took off 0 bases at V and 1 base at J, with 10 bases between the two ends. CDR1 and CDR2 from the germline V gene are MNHNS and SASEGT. Here the CDR3 reads CASSEASGLSYNEQFF. The CDR3 coding sequence is TGTGCCAGCAGTGAAGCGTCGGGTTTGTCCTACAATGAGCAGTTCTTC.

The V and J genes are TRBV5-4 and TRBJ1-5; 7 bases match TRBD1. The germline V gene encodes CDR1 SGHNT and CDR2 YYREEE (reference sequence). J was trimmed by 5 bases and V by 4 bases; bases with no gene match: 3. CDR3 length: 13 residues. The CDR3, as DNA: TGTGCCAGCAGCCATGACAGGGATCAGCCCCAGCATTTT. Amino acids: CASSHDRDQPQHF.

The chain couples TRBV9 to TRBJ1-1; 7 bases map to TRBD1. Per the germline V gene, CDR1 is SGDLS and CDR2 is YYNGEE. This CDR3 comprises 14 residues. J gave up 2 bases and V 4 bases, and 5 bases lay outside the gene matches. The CDR3 reads CASSPRQGNTEAFF. The CDR3 bases are TGTGCCAGCAGCCCACGACAGGGAAACACTGAAGCTTTCTTT.

The V call is TRBV19, the J call TRBJ2-7; maybe TRBD1 (6 bases). The V gene lost 4 bases and the J gene lost 3 bases, with 16 bases spanning the gap. CDR3 length: 15 amino acids. Germline assignment: CDR1 LNHDA and CDR2 SQIVND (reference sequence). As DNA, the CDR3 is TGTGCCAGTAGTACGGATTGGACAGCAATCTACGAGCAGTACTTC. It specifies CASSTDWTAIYEQYF.

The genes are TRBV27 and TRBJ1-2, with D possibly being TRBD1 (5 bases). V was pared by 5 bases and J by 4 bases, with 14 bases between. The CDR3 is 14 amino acids. Germline lookup yields CDR1 MNHEY and CDR2 SMNVEV (reference sequence). This chain's CDR3 is CASSRGGNGYGYTF. Here the CDR3 DNA reads TGTGCCAGCAGTAGGGGCGGAAATGGCTATGGCTACACCTTC.

This clone appeared a few times. This chain links TRBV6-2 or TRBV6-3 with TRBJ1-5; 7 bases line up with TRBD1. The junction had 11 bases not matched to a gene; V was cut back by 0 bases and J by 0 bases. The germline gives CDR1 MNHEY, CDR2 SVGEGT. The CDR3 is 19 residues long. CDR3 coding DNA: TGTGCCAGCAGTTACTCCTACTTAGGACAGGTCTATAGCAATCAGCCCCAGCATTTT. It is translated as CASSYSYLGQVYSNQPQHF.

The CDR3 bases are TGTGCCAGCAGTTCCGGACAGCATAGTACTGAAGCTTTCTTT. It translates to CASSSGQHSTEAFF. The chain is built from TRBV6-2 or TRBV6-3 and TRBJ1-1, with TRBD1 as a possible D gene (6 bases). This CDR3 is built from 14 residues. V was clipped by 4 bases and J by 5 bases, with 14 bases between them. Germline CDR1 reads MNHEY; CDR2 reads SVGEGT.

The V gene is TRBV19, the J gene TRBJ1-4; 10 bases are a match to TRBD1. The CDR3 covers 14 residues. Germline V gene sequence: CDR1 LNHDA, CDR2 SQIVND (reference sequence). Trimming at V came to 6 bases and at J to 8 bases, leaving 6 bases not matched to a gene. The CDR3 region has the DNA TGTGCCAGTAGGGAGACAGGGGGCGGAGAAAAACTGTTTTTT. Protein product: CASRETGGGEKLFF.

The table lists this clone with a few counts. The chain links TRBV7-2 to TRBJ1-1; D is uncertain. The CDR3 runs 16 residues. The germline V gene has CDR1 SGHTA and CDR2 FQGNSA. Trimming removed 5 bases at V and 0 bases at J, with 16 bases between. The CDR3 here is CASSARVPSMNTEAFF. The DNA for the CDR3 is TGTGCCAGCAGCGCGCGTGTTCCTAGTATGAACACTGAAGCTTTCTTT.

The chain recombines TRBV5-1 with TRBJ1-4, with 9 bases lining up with TRBD1. V was clipped by 4 bases and J by 8 bases; unmatched bases: 6. This CDR3 comprises 14 residues. Per germline, CDR1 SGHRS and CDR2 YFSETQ. DNA of the CDR3: TGCGCCAGCAGCCCGGGAACAGGGGGCGAAAAACTGTTTTTT. It encodes CASSPGTGGEKLFF.

The J gene is TRBJ2-1, the V gene TRBV9, with D maybe TRBD2 (7 bases). The germline V gene has CDR1 SGDLS and CDR2 YYNGEE. V was trimmed by 0 bases and J by 6 bases, leaving 10 bases between them. The CDR3 has 14 residues. CDR3 residues: CASSVAAGANEQFF. The CDR3 nucleotides are TGTGCCAGCAGCGTAGCCGCGGGGGCCAATGAGCAGTTCTTC. Full variable domain (rest looked up from reference TRBV9 and TRBJ2-1): DSGVTQTPKHLITATGQRVTLRCSPRSGDLSVYWYQQSLDQGLQFLIQYYNGEERAKGNILERFSAQQFPDLHSELNLSSLELGDSALYFCASSVAAGANEQFFGPGTRLTVL.

The chain links TRBV6-1 to TRBJ2-1, with 8 bases identical to TRBD2. V gave up 4 bases and J gave up 1 base; unmatched junction bases: 12. CDR3 size: 18 residues. The germline V gene encodes CDR1 MNHNS and CDR2 SASEGT. The CDR3 coding sequence is TGTGCCAGCAGTGGACCATCGGGAGGGGATGGATCCTACAATGAGCAGTTCTTC. Amino acids: CASSGPSGGDGSYNEQFF.

CDR3: CATSYQGGTEAFF. CDR3 DNA sequence: TGTGCCACCAGCTACCAGGGAGGCACTGAAGCTTTCTTT. The chain is built from TRBV15 and TRBJ1-1; weak D call: TRBD1 (5 bases). The CDR3 is 13 amino acids. V was trimmed by 5 bases and J by 4 bases, leaving 11 bases between them. CDR1 and CDR2 from the germline V gene are LNHNV and YYDKDF (reference sequence).

The J gene is TRBJ1-3, the V gene TRBV5-1; weak D call: TRBD1 (6 bases). Deletions cut 3 bases from V and 4 bases from J, with 11 bases between. The germline CDR1 and CDR2 sequences are SGHRS and YFSETQ. This CDR3 has 14 amino acids. DNA of the CDR3: TGCGCCAGCAGCTCCGGGACAAGCGGAAACACCATATATTTT. It translates to CASSSGTSGNTIYF. The full variable domain, its missing parts supplied by reference TRBV5-1 and TRBJ1-3, is KAGVTQTPRYLIKTRGQQVTLSCSPISGHRSVSWYQQTPGQGLQFLFEYFSETQRNKGNFPGRFSGRQFSNSRSEMNVSTLELGDSALYLCASSSGTSGNTIYFGEGSWLTVV.

Regarding this clone: Mismatch with germline at one junction end may stem from a read error. This chain connects TRBV7-7 to TRBJ2-7; D is unresolved. The CDR3 sequence is 15 residues long. The germline V gene has CDR1 SSHAT and CDR2 FNYEAQ (reference sequence). Written as DNA, the CDR3 is TGTGCTAGCAGCTTAGCCAACAATCCCAGCTACGAGCAGTACTTC. Its protein product is CASSLANNPSYEQYF.

The rearrangement joins TRBV30 to TRBJ1-5; 9 bases align to TRBD1. J gave up 9 bases and V 5 bases, and 17 bases lay outside the gene matches. This CDR3 spans 16 amino acids. Germline CDR1 reads GTSNPN; CDR2 reads SVGIG (reference sequence). CDR3 residues: CAWQIPGQGYGRPQHF. The CDR3 DNA follows: TGTGCCTGGCAAATACCGGGACAGGGCTATGGAAGGCCCCAGCATTTT.

CDR3: CASSRASSGNTIYF. CDR3 coding DNA: TGTGCCAGCAGTAGAGCAAGCTCTGGAAACACCATATATTTT. The chain carries TRBV6-2 or TRBV6-3 and TRBJ1-3, with D unresolved. Trimming left V 5 bases short and J 0 bases short, with 8 bases between. The CDR3 extends over 14 amino acids. CDR1 is MNHEY and CDR2 is SVGEGT in the germline V gene.

The V call is TRBV9, the J call TRBJ1-3; D ambiguous. With 0 bases removed from V and 4 bases from J, the gap between germline ends came to 5 bases. The germline gives CDR1 SGDLS, CDR2 YYNGEE. This CDR3 region has 13 residues. The CDR3 DNA follows: TGTGCCAGCAGCGTAGCTCTGGGAAACACCATATATTTT. Translation gives CASSVALGNTIYF. Drawing the rest from reference TRBV9 and TRBJ1-3, the complete variable domain is DSGVTQTPKHLITATGQRVTLRCSPRSGDLSVYWYQQSLDQGLQFLIQYYNGEERAKGNILERFSAQQFPDLHSELNLSSLELGDSALYFCASSVALGNTIYFGEGSWLTVV.

This clone was picked up a small number of times. The rearrangement links TRBV5-1 to TRBJ2-1; tentative D call: TRBD1 (6 bases). The V and J ends lost 4 bases and 10 bases respectively, with 15 bases between them. Germline V gene data show CDR1 as SGHRS and CDR2 as YFSETQ. This CDR3 comprises 13 residues. CDR3 sequence (DNA): TGCGCCAGCAGCACTCCAGGGGTCGGAGAGCAGTTCTTC. Translation gives CASSTPGVGEQFF. The variable domain in full, completed from reference TRBV5-1 and TRBJ2-1, reads KAGVTQTPRYLIKTRGQQVTLSCSPISGHRSVSWYQQTPGQGLQFLFEYFSETQRNKGNFPGRFSGRQFSNSRSEMNVSTLELGDSALYLCASSTPGVGEQFFGPGTRLTVL.

The chain joins TRBV18 to TRBJ1-4, with 7 bases that match TRBD1. The CDR3 is 15 residues long. V lost 4 bases, J lost 3 bases, and 5 bases stayed unmatched. Germline-derived CDR1 and CDR2 are KGHSH and LQKENI. CDR3 DNA sequence: TGTGCCAGCTCACTCAACAGGGGTTCTAATGAAAAACTGTTTTTT. Protein: CASSLNRGSNEKLFF.